Listed below are T cell receptor beta chains from one sample, sequenced in a study of esophageal squamous cell carcinoma tumors. MiXCR, run by TCRdb on the 5' RACE reads, gives a single entry per CDR3 protein. The sample comprises a few thousand distinct CDR3 sequences, about 20% of which are singletons, and around 30% rests with the top ten. The material sequenced was tumor tissue. The receptors were sampled from a man aged 45 to 79 with esophageal squamous cell carcinoma. The CDR3 runs from the conserved cysteine through the conserved F or W. Each record gives: D gene, CDR3 length, J gene, clone size, V gene, CDR3 DNA, CDR3 protein. D genes are given only for firm matches. Clone size is not always given. Where it is, it says once, few, many or a class for expanded clones.

.	13	TRBJ2-3	.	TRBV7-9	TGTGCCAGCAGCTCGGGAACCCCAGATACGCAGTATTTT	CASSSGTPDTQYF
.	15	TRBJ2-4	medium-sized	TRBV6-2/TRBV6-3	TGTGCCAGCAGTTACCGGACTCCCCCCGAGGGCATTCAGTACTTC	CASSYRTPPEGIQYF
TRBD1	16	TRBJ2-2	many	TRBV7-9	TGTGCCAGCAGCCCCGGACAGGGAGGTAGCACCGGGGAGCTGTTTTTT	CASSPGQGGSTGELFF
TRBD2	16	TRBJ2-7	medium-sized	TRBV27	TGTGCCAGCAGTCGAATCGGGACTAGCGGGGCCTACGAGCAGTACTTC	CASSRIGTSGAYEQYF
.	11	TRBJ1-2	medium-sized	TRBV28	TGTGCCAGCAGTCAGATCCGAAGCTACACCTTC	CASSQIRSYTF
.	12	TRBJ2-5	large	TRBV20-1	TGCAGTGCTTTACAGCTACAAGAGACCCAGTACTTC	CSALQLQETQYF
.	16	TRBJ1-1	.	TRBV14	TGTGCCAGCAGCCAAGATGGAACAGGGTCGAACACTGAAGCTTTCTTT	CASSQDGTGSNTEAFF
TRBD1	12	TRBJ2-7	medium-sized	TRBV6-2/TRBV6-3	TGTGCCAGCAGGACAGGGTCAAGGGAGCAGTACTTC	CASRTGSREQYF
.	16	TRBJ1-2	medium-sized	TRBV7-9	TGTGCCAGCAGCTTAGTGGGCACAGGGAGATCCTATGGCTACACCTTC	CASSLVGTGRSYGYTF
TRBD2	15	TRBJ2-1	.	TRBV5-5	TGTGCCAGCAACCCGGGACTAGCGTTATTGGGGGAGCAGTTCTTC	CASNPGLALLGEQFF
.	15	TRBJ1-5	medium-sized	TRBV18	TGTGCCAGCTCCCCTGATCCTGAGGGCAATCAGCCCCAGCATTTT	CASSPDPEGNQPQHF
.	13	TRBJ1-2	many	TRBV29-1	TGCAGCGTTGAAGAGCGGACCGGCTGGGGCTACACCTTC	CSVEERTGWGYTF
.	11	TRBJ2-7	.	TRBV20-1	TGCAGTACAGAAATTCACTACGAGCAGTACTTC	CSTEIHYEQYF
.	14	TRBJ2-7	few	TRBV4-1	TGCGCCAGCAGCCTGGGCTCCTTCTCCTACGAGCAGTACTTC	CASSLGSFSYEQYF
TRBD2	14	TRBJ2-7	once	TRBV11-2	TGTGCCAGCAGCTTAGGCGGGAGGCTCAACGAGCAGTACTTC	CASSLGGRLNEQYF
.	14	TRBJ2-5	.	TRBV10-3	TGTGCCATCAGCCGGGGTACAGCCGGGGAGACCCAGTACTTC	CAISRGTAGETQYF
TRBD1	14	TRBJ2-7	.	TRBV19	TGTGCCAGTTCTGACGGGACAGGGGGAGGCGAGCAGTACTTC	CASSDGTGGGEQYF
.	14	TRBJ1-5	medium-sized	TRBV7-9	TGTGCCAGCAGCCGTGGTAGGGGGGATCAGCCCCAGCATTTT	CASSRGRGDQPQHF
TRBD2	16	TRBJ2-1	.	TRBV24-1	TGTGCCACCAGTGATTTGGGCGGGAGCTCCTACAATGAGCAGTTCTTC	CATSDLGGSSYNEQFF
.	12	TRBJ2-7	medium-sized	TRBV10-3	TGTGCCATCAGCCCGACTTCGGGCGAGCAGTACTTC	CAISPTSGEQYF
.	11	TRBJ2-7	.	TRBV6-6	TGTGCCAGCAGTTATCTGGACGAGCAGTACTTC	CASSYLDEQYF
.	13	TRBJ2-7	.	TRBV5-6	TGTGCCAGCAGCTTGAGGGGAAGCCACGAGCAGTACTTC	CASSLRGSHEQYF